One sample yielded the 8 T cell receptor beta chains listed below, sequenced in a study of blood T cells in healthy people across ages. Through a sample-barcoded 5' primer and a J-beta primer mix, a second PCR was run for roughly 7 to 11 cycles. TCRdb fed the 5' RACE reads into MiXCR, producing one record per CDR3 protein. The profile shows around 710,000 distinct CDR3 sequences, around 46% of them singletons. The specimen sequenced was blood. Receptors were obtained from a woman in her sixties or seventies in good health.

Ten or more counts support this clonotype. This chain joins TRBV6-2 or TRBV6-3 and TRBJ2-5, with 10 bases lining up with TRBD2. The CDR3 runs to 15 residues. V shed 7 bases, J shed 5 bases, and the junction held 10 bases outside the gene matches. Germline V CDR1 and CDR2: MNHEY, SVGEGT. DNA for the CDR3: TGTGCCAGCACTGAGCTAGCGGGAGAAGTCGAGACCCAGTACTTC. The encoded protein is CASTELAGEVETQYF.

This clonotype has just a few counts. The genes are TRBV4-3 and TRBJ1-1; 8 bases are a match to TRBD1. Germline V gives CDR1 LGHNA, CDR2 YSLEER. This CDR3 is built from 16 residues. With V trimmed by 4 bases and J by 7 bases, 14 bases remained unmatched. CDR3 nucleotide sequence: TGCGCCAGCAGCCTTACTCAGGGGGCATGGGATAGTGAAGCTTTCTTT. Encoded protein: CASSLTQGAWDSEAFF.

The sample holds a few counts of this clonotype. The chain couples TRBV11-1 to TRBJ2-3; 10 nucleotides match TRBD2. The CDR3 contains 17 residues. Germline CDR1 reads SGHAT; CDR2 reads FQDESV (reference sequence). The V segment lost 4 bases and the J segment 5 bases; nucleotides outside the gene matches: 12. For the CDR3, the DNA is TGTGCCAGCAGCTCAAGAGGCCAGCGGGGGGGCCTAGATACGCAGTATTTT. This encodes CASSSRGQRGGLDTQYF.

The chain employs TRBV5-1 and TRBJ2-1, with TRBD2 matching 7 bases. CDR3 length: 14 residues. After removal of 0 bases from V and 5 bases from J, the junction contained 2 bases not matched to a gene. The germline CDR1 and CDR2 sequences are SGHRS and YFSETQ. CDR3 region: CASSLEGLNNEQFF. CDR3 bases: TGCGCCAGCAGCTTGGAGGGACTAAACAATGAGCAGTTCTTC.

This clonotype has more than one count but fewer than ten. V is TRBV9 and J is TRBJ2-7, with D possibly being TRBD1 (6 bases). V lost 0 bases, J lost 4 bases, and 20 bases lay in between. Germline CDR1 and CDR2: SGDLS and YYNGEE. CDR3 length equals 17 residues. For the CDR3, the DNA is TGTGCCAGCAGCGTAGGAGTGGTCGGTGGCAGGGGATACGAGCAGTACTTC. Translated: CASSVGVVGGRGYEQYF.

This clonotype appeared a single time. The V and J genes are TRBV11-3 and TRBJ2-1; the D gene is possibly TRBD1 (5 bases). This CDR3 contains 20 residues. In germline, CDR1 is SGHNT, CDR2 YENEEA. Trimming removed 1 base from V and 5 bases from J, with 27 bases in between. This CDR3 is CASSLGGRRPGPPRNNEQFF. The CDR3 bases are TGTGCCAGCAGCTTAGGGGGCAGGCGGCCTGGACCCCCCCGTAACAATGAGCAGTTCTTC.

The V call is TRBV4-1, the J call TRBJ2-3, with D possibly being TRBD2 (6 bases). Germline V CDR1 and CDR2: MGHRA, YSYEKL. The CDR3 loop spans 16 amino acids. Trimming removed 3 bases from V and 5 bases from J, with 18 bases in between. The CDR3 sequence is CASSHPKGDFEDTQYF. The CDR3 coding sequence is TGCGCCAGCAGCCATCCCAAAGGGGACTTTGAAGATACGCAGTATTTT.

The genes are TRBV7-8 and TRBJ2-5, with D possibly TRBD1 on 6 matching bases. The V gene lost 5 bases and the J gene lost 5 bases, with 12 bases spanning the gap. This CDR3 comprises 13 residues. The V gene's germline CDR1 is SGHVS and CDR2 FQNEAQ. The CDR3 coding sequence is TGTGCCAGCAGCGTGGGAGACAGGGAGACCCAGTACTTC. It codes for CASSVGDRETQYF.